The entry that follows covers one TCR beta chain sequence. The antigen remains unidentified. TCRdb re-called the RT-PCR reads with MiXCR, one entry per CDR3 protein. The table shows under 200,000 distinct CDR3 sequences, with 11% occurring only once. This specimen comes from a study of response to subunit inactivated influenza vaccine. Study findings and constraints: Authors suggested each seasonal flu vaccination may recruit only limited numbers of new T cells.

In germline, CDR1 is LGHDT, CDR2 YNNKEL (reference sequence). Deletions cut 6 bases from V and 4 bases from J, with 18 bases between. This CDR3 has 15 residues. Sequences were derived from non-naive T cells sorted from PBMCs, sampled around seven weeks after vaccination. The chain joins TRBV3-1 to TRBJ1-2, with a tentative D call TRBD1 (5 bases). This sequence originates from a man aged 45-60 years who received an inactivated influenza vaccine. In DNA form, the CDR3 reads TGTGCCAGCAGGCCGGGGGGACTAGCCGCCTATGGCTACACCTTC. Its translation is CASRPGGLAAYGYTF.